These 7 T cell receptor beta chains originate from one sample sequenced in a study of T cells in Graves' hyperthyroidism and ophthalmopathy. The investigators amplified TCR beta CDR3 regions from RNA transcripts. Initially, a first-round RT-PCR of the TCR CDR3 employed the HTBI primer set. From the multiplex PCR reads, TCRdb called clonotypes with MiXCR, one entry per CDR3 protein. The sample carries over 200,000 distinct CDR3 sequences, approximately 14% recorded once. Sequenced input: blood. Receptors originate from a woman between 35 and 50 years old with Graves' hyperthyroidism that later progressed to Graves' ophthalmopathy.

This clonotype has only a few counts. In this CDR3 the conserved last residue, phenylalanine or tryptophan, is missing, so a read error is likely. The gene calls are TRBV13 and TRBJ1-5, with a tentative D call TRBD1 (5 bases). With 5 bases removed from V and 3 bases from J, the gap between germline ends came to 14 bases. Looked up from germline, CDR1 is PRHDT and CDR2 is FYEKMQ (reference sequence). The CDR3 is 15 residues long. This chain's CDR3 is CASSPGPGPNQPQHL. CDR3 sequence (DNA): TGTGCCAGCAGCCCCGGTCCGGGGCCCAATCAGCCCCAGCATCTT.

This clonotype was seen at least ten times. The rearrangement links TRBV6-2 or TRBV6-3 to TRBJ2-5, with D perhaps matching TRBD1 (6 bases). CDR1 and CDR2 (germline): MNHEY, SVGEGT. Trimming shortened V by 5 bases and J by 1 base, and 14 bases separated the two germline ends. CDR3 size: 15 residues. The CDR3 protein is CASSDRSRGQETQYF. The CDR3 DNA reads as TGTGCCAGCAGTGACCGGAGCAGGGGCCAAGAGACCCAGTACTTC.

This chain joins TRBV30 and TRBJ2-3; D unresolved. The length of the CDR3 is 11 residues. Per the germline V gene, CDR1 is GTSNPN and CDR2 is SVGIG (reference sequence). The DNA for the CDR3 is TGTGCTATATTAAACAGTGATACGCAGTATTTT. Protein sequence: CAILNSDTQYF.

The chain employs TRBV6-1 and TRBJ1-6; D uncertain. Germline V lookup: CDR1 MNHNS, CDR2 SASEGT. The V end lost 6 bases, the J end lost 10 bases, and 16 bases lay between the germline ends. The CDR3 runs to 14 residues. The CDR3 DNA sequence: TGTGCCAGCAGCCGGAGCCCAGCGCACTCACCCCTCCACTTT. Encoded protein: CASSRSPAHSPLHF.

This clonotype was observed a few times. CDR3 sequence reads: CASSPIDLQPQHF. CDR3 nucleotides: TGCGCCAGCAGCCCTATAGATTTACAGCCCCAGCATTTT. The chain is built from TRBV4-1 and TRBJ1-5; no clear D. V dropped 4 bases and J dropped 7 bases, with 11 bases sitting between them. The CDR3 runs 13 residues. Germline CDR1 MGHRA, CDR2 YSYEKL.

In this sample, this clonotype turned up many times. The CDR3 DNA reads TGTGCCAGTAGGAGTGACGGGAGTTACGAGCAGTACTTC. Its protein product is CASRSDGSYEQYF. The chain uses TRBV19 and TRBJ2-7; TRBD2 is a possible D gene (6 bases). Germline V gives CDR1 LNHDA, CDR2 SQIVND (reference sequence). The CDR3 covers 13 residues. Trimming removed 6 bases at V and 4 bases at J, with 13 bases between. The full variable domain, its missing parts supplied by reference TRBV19 and TRBJ2-7, is DGGITQSPKYLFRKEGQNVTLSCEQNLNHDAMYWYRQDPGQGLRLIYYSQIVNDFQKGDIAEGYSVSREKKESFPLTVTSAQKNPTAFYLCASRSDGSYEQYFGPGTRLTVT.

The rearrangement joins TRBV28 to TRBJ2-1, with TRBD2 identical over 8 bases. Germline-derived CDR1 and CDR2 are MDHEN and SYDVKM. This CDR3 has 14 amino acids. The V gene end was trimmed by 6 bases and the J gene end by 8 bases; junction bases not matched to a gene: 9. The CDR3 region is CASRQPGLVHEQFF. The CDR3 DNA reads TGTGCCAGCAGACAGCCGGGACTAGTCCATGAGCAGTTCTTC.